Listed here are 21 T cell receptor beta chains from one sample, sequenced in a study of shared clonotypes between healthy human individuals. Some clones are missing from TCRdb's copy, which holds only in-frame ones; the method was immunoSEQ multiplex PCR. The table has over 700,000 clones, roughly 72% seen once; the top ten hold roughly 1.8%. What was sequenced was memory CD4+ T cells sorted from blood. Subset denoted: CD45RA-negative fraction. The receptors originated from a woman aged 25-40 years in good health.

This chain connects TRBV28 to TRBJ2-4; 8 bases agree with TRBD2. CDR1 is MDHEN, CDR2 SYDVKM, per germline. The ends lost 6 bases at V and 2 bases at J; junction bases unmatched: 12. The CDR3 runs to 17 residues. The CDR3 is CASSESSRGGSKNIQYF. Written as DNA, the CDR3 is TGTGCCAGCAGCGAGTCATCACGGGGGGGATCCAAAAACATTCAGTACTTC.

This sequence joins TRBV7-9 and TRBJ2-1; 9 nucleotides match TRBD2. The V gene's germline CDR1 is SEHNR and CDR2 FQNEAQ (reference sequence). J lost 5 bases, V lost 4 bases, and 12 bases had no gene match. This CDR3 spans 17 amino acids. This chain's CDR3 is CASSSGPQAGGDNEQFF. CDR3 nucleotides: TGTGCCAGCAGCTCAGGGCCCCAAGCGGGAGGAGACAATGAGCAGTTCTTC.

A word on this clone: The sample holds other DNA sequences that translate to the same CDR3. CDR3 region: CASSYSRGHEQYF. CDR3 coding DNA: TGTGCCAGCAGTTACTCGAGGGGGCACGAGCAGTACTTC. The V gene is TRBV6-5, the J gene TRBJ2-7; 7 bases are shared with TRBD1. The CDR3 has 13 amino acids. Germline trimming cut 0 bases from V and 5 bases from J; bases unmatched to any gene: 1. Germline CDR1 MNHEY, CDR2 SVGAGI.

V and J are TRBV5-1 and TRBJ1-1, with D unclear. Germline CDR1 and CDR2: SGHRS and YFSETQ. This CDR3 is 15 amino acids long. V lost 0 bases to trimming and J lost 3 bases, with 12 bases between them. The CDR3 DNA is TGCGCCAGCAGCTTGGTCGGGTTTCTGGACACTGAAGCTTTCTTT. This encodes CASSLVGFLDTEAFF.

The genes are TRBV7-2 and TRBJ2-7; D perhaps matches TRBD2 (5 bases). The germline V gene has CDR1 SGHTA and CDR2 FQGNSA. The CDR3 spans 15 residues. V gave up 6 bases and J gave up 7 bases, with 22 bases separating them. The CDR3 region has the DNA TGTGCCAGCAGAAACGCAGGACGTCTGGGAGATGAGCAGTACTTC. The encoded protein is CASRNAGRLGDEQYF.

This clone has just one count. V usage is TRBV5-1 and J usage is TRBJ2-7; 7 bases are shared with TRBD1. This CDR3 comprises 13 residues. CDR1 and CDR2 (germline): SGHRS, YFSETQ. The V segment lost 4 bases and the J segment 6 bases; nucleotides outside the gene matches: 7. The CDR3, as DNA: TGCGCCAGCAGCAGGAATCCAGGGGGCGAGCAGTACTTC. Translated: CASSRNPGGEQYF.

The chain joins TRBV29-1 to TRBJ2-7, with D tentatively TRBD2 (5 bases). The CDR3 is made up of 14 amino acids. Germline lookup yields CDR1 SQVTM and CDR2 ANQGSEA. Trimming stripped 1 base from V and 2 bases from J, with 12 bases between. The CDR3 is CSVEGGRGPYEQYF. Here the CDR3 DNA reads TGCAGCGTTGAAGGTGGGAGAGGGCCCTACGAGCAGTACTTC.

The chain employs TRBV5-1 and TRBJ2-5; 7 bases line up with TRBD2. CDR1 is SGHRS and CDR2 is YFSETQ in the germline V gene. This CDR3 has 14 residues. V dropped 7 bases and J dropped 1; count of bases not matched to a gene: 7. Written as DNA, the CDR3 is TGCGCCAGCCGGGAACCTAGCGGCCAAGAGACCCAGTACTTC. This gives the protein CASREPSGQETQYF.

This clone was observed a handful of times. V is TRBV6-1 and J is TRBJ2-3, with a tentative D call TRBD2 (6 bases). Per germline, CDR1 MNHNS and CDR2 SASEGT. This CDR3 contains 14 residues. V lost 11 bases, J lost 1 base, and 16 bases lay in between. The CDR3 is CASSGPSGTDTQYF. The CDR3 DNA sequence: TGTGCCTCAAGTGGGCCTAGCGGCACAGATACGCAGTATTTT.

The gene calls are TRBV4-2 and TRBJ1-4; D gene uncertain. V gave up 3 bases and J gave up 7 bases, with 21 bases separating them. CDR1 and CDR2 from the germline V gene are LGHNA and YNFKEQ. The CDR3 has 17 amino acids. As DNA, the CDR3 is TGTGCCAGCAGCCATGCCCCTACGCCGGGAATTGGTGAAAAACTGTTTTTT. This translates into CASSHAPTPGIGEKLFF.

This clone was recorded once. V and J are TRBV19 and TRBJ1-1; 7 bases agree with TRBD1. The CDR3 totals 13 residues. Germline V gives CDR1 LNHDA, CDR2 SQIVND (reference sequence). V shed 6 bases, J shed 5 bases, and the junction held 6 bases outside the gene matches. The CDR3 DNA reads TGTGCCAGTAGGGCACAGGGGATGACTGAAGCTTTCTTT. The encoded protein is CASRAQGMTEAFF.

This clone came up a few times. The chain joins TRBV5-1 to TRBJ1-5; D perhaps matches TRBD1 (6 bases). Trimming left V 4 bases short and J 4 bases short, with 15 bases between. Germline V CDR1 and CDR2: SGHRS, YFSETQ. The CDR3 loop spans 15 amino acids. As DNA, the CDR3 is TGCGCCAGCAGCCCGGACAGCGATGTAAATCAGCCCCAGCATTTT. Amino acids: CASSPDSDVNQPQHF.

This clone was counted once. This sequence joins TRBV5-1 and TRBJ1-5; 9 bases line up with TRBD1. CDR1 and CDR2 from the germline V gene are SGHRS and YFSETQ. The V segment lost 1 base and the J segment 6 bases; nucleotides outside the gene matches: 11. The CDR3 is made up of 17 amino acids. This CDR3 reads CASSLTPPGQGAQPQHF. As DNA, the CDR3 is TGCGCCAGCAGCTTGACTCCCCCGGGACAGGGAGCTCAGCCCCAGCATTTT.

DNA of the CDR3: TGTGCCAGCAGCGCCGGGACCCCTGCTTCCACAGATACGCAGTATTTT. It codes for CASSAGTPASTDTQYF. This chain links TRBV5-6 with TRBJ2-3, with D perhaps being TRBD1 or TRBD2 (5 bases each). The length of the CDR3 is 16 residues. CDR1 SGHDT and CDR2 YYEEEE come from the germline V gene. Deletions cut 4 bases from V and 2 bases from J, with 17 bases between.

The chain employs TRBV28 and TRBJ2-1; 9 nucleotides agree with TRBD2. The J segment lost 14 bases and the V segment lost 5 bases, leaving 19 bases of the junction unmatched. Germline-derived CDR1 and CDR2 are MDHEN and SYDVKM. The CDR3 spans 16 residues. CDR3: CASSVLGRREGLREFF. The CDR3, as DNA: TGTGCCAGCAGTGTCTTGGGGCGGCGGGAGGGCCTTAGGGAGTTCTTC.

The chain joins TRBV7-3 to TRBJ2-1; D is uncertain. Looked up from germline, CDR1 is SGHTA and CDR2 is FQGTGA. V gave up 0 bases and J gave up 5 bases, with 8 bases separating them. The CDR3 contains 14 residues. The CDR3 nucleotides are TGTGCCAGCAGCTTAACTGGCGGCCACAATGAGCAGTTCTTC. This gives the protein CASSLTGGHNEQFF.

This chain uses TRBV23-1 with TRBJ1-1, with D possibly matching TRBD1 (5 bases). TRBV23-1 is marked as an open reading frame, function uncertain. Trimming removed 3 bases from V and 0 bases from J, with 11 bases in between. The CDR3 is 15 amino acids. DNA of the CDR3: TGCGCCAGCAGTCAGGGTCCAGGGATGAACACTGAAGCTTTCTTT. It translates to CASSQGPGMNTEAFF.

The V call is TRBV7-2, the J call TRBJ1-3; 9 bases map to TRBD1. The CDR3 is 15 residues long. From germline, CDR1 is SGHTA and CDR2 FQGNSA. After removal of 6 bases from V and 4 bases from J, the junction contained 7 bases not matched to a gene. CDR3 in amino acids: CASRNTQGAGNTIYF. CDR3 nucleotide sequence: TGTGCCAGCAGAAATACACAGGGGGCAGGAAACACCATATATTTT.

Only a few counts were recorded for this clone. The V gene is TRBV6-5, the J gene TRBJ1-2; unclear D gene. The V end was cut by 7 bases, the J end by 4 bases, with 19 bases between. In germline, CDR1 is MNHEY, CDR2 SVGAGI. This CDR3 spans 15 amino acids. DNA of the CDR3: TGTGCCAGCATTGCCCTTCCTCGGTGGGGCTATGGCTACACCTTC. Its translation is CASIALPRWGYGYTF.

This sequence joins TRBV28 and TRBJ2-7; TRBD1 aligns across 7 bases. Germline V CDR1 and CDR2: MDHEN, SYDVKM. CDR3 length: 13 amino acids. J gave up 7 bases and V 6 bases, and 9 bases lay outside the gene matches. CDR3 DNA: TGTGCCAGCAGGAAGACAGGGTCGGGAGAGCAGTACTTC. Translation: CASRKTGSGEQYF.

This chain links TRBV7-3 with TRBJ2-1; no firm D call. The CDR3 extends over 16 amino acids. Germline values: CDR1 SGHTA, CDR2 FQGTGA. The V end was cut by 2 bases, the J end by 5 bases, with 16 bases between. The CDR3 here is CASSLDRLVLHNEQFF. As DNA, the CDR3 is TGTGCCAGCAGCTTAGATCGTCTAGTTCTTCACAATGAGCAGTTCTTC. Full variable domain (rest looked up from reference TRBV7-3 and TRBJ2-1): GAGVSQTPSNKVTEKGKYVELRCDPISGHTALYWYRQSLGQGPEFLIYFQGTGAADDSGLPNDRFFAVRPEGSVSTLKIQRTERGDSAVYLCASSLDRLVLHNEQFFGPGTRLTVL.